This entry lists 26 T cell receptor beta chains sequenced from one sample in a study of PD-1 blockade in classical Hodgkin lymphoma (TCRdb year 2020). Explained via the paper, the time point label denotes: newly diagnosed, previously untreated cHL patient sample. Libraries were constructed by the immunoSEQ multiplex PCR assay. TCRdb carries this immuneACCESS record with in-frame sequences only. Its versions omit some clonotypes, under half of them owing to an unresolved V gene in the studies checked, with the rest unexplained. This sample holds some 31,000 clones; under 95% were observed only once. The ten largest clones represent roughly 2.5% of the sample. Sequenced material: peripheral blood mononuclear cells (PBMCs). The source is a human donor with classical Hodgkin lymphoma.

The rearrangement links TRBV6-5 to TRBJ1-2, with 9 bases matching TRBD1. This CDR3 contains 13 residues. From germline, CDR1 is MNHEY and CDR2 SVGAGI. Trimming cost V 7 bases and J 6 bases; bases outside gene matches: 6. CDR3 nucleotide sequence: TGTGCCAGCACGGGACGACAGGGGGATGGCTACACCTTC. This translates into CASTGRQGDGYTF.

The chain joins TRBV14 to TRBJ1-1; 7 bases are a match to TRBD1. The CDR3 runs 16 residues. J lost 1 base, V lost 2 bases, and 7 bases had no gene match. Germline CDR1 SGHDN, CDR2 FVKESK. CDR3 nucleotide sequence: TGTGCCAGCAGCCAATATACAGGGGAGGGGAACACTGAAGCTTTCTTT. As protein: CASSQYTGEGNTEAFF.

The chain couples TRBV2 to TRBJ2-7; possible D gene TRBD1, 5 bases. This CDR3 is 12 amino acids long. Germline V gives CDR1 SNHLY, CDR2 FYNNEI. With 5 bases removed from V and 6 bases from J, the gap between germline ends came to 11 bases. The CDR3 loop is CASSIRASEQYF. DNA of the CDR3: TGTGCCAGCAGTATCAGGGCGTCCGAGCAGTACTTC.

The chain combines TRBV7-8 with TRBJ2-1; D is unclear. The CDR3 is made up of 13 amino acids. The germline V and J ends were trimmed by 1 base and 4 bases, with 5 bases remaining between them. The germline V gene encodes CDR1 SGHVS and CDR2 FQNEAQ. CDR3 in DNA: TGTGCCAGCAGCTTAGGCAGGTACAATGAGCAGTTCTTC. This gives the protein CASSLGRYNEQFF.

The chain carries TRBV25-1 and TRBJ2-7; D is possibly TRBD1 or TRBD2 (6 bases each). The germline CDR1 and CDR2 sequences are MGHDK and SYGVNS. The CDR3 spans 15 residues. V was clipped by 6 bases and J by 0 bases, with 15 bases between them. CDR3 nucleotides: TGTGCCAGCAGCAATCCGGGGGCAGTCTCCTACGAGCAGTACTTC. It yields the protein CASSNPGAVSYEQYF.

This chain uses TRBV6-4 with TRBJ2-1, with D unclear. V lost 4 bases, J lost 7 bases, and 11 bases lay in between. The CDR3 extends over 13 amino acids. The germline V gene encodes CDR1 MRHNA and CDR2 SNTAGT. CDR3 in amino acids: CASSVEVGNEQFF. The DNA of the CDR3 is TGTGCCAGCAGTGTCGAGGTGGGGAATGAGCAGTTCTTC.

The chain is built from TRBV19 and TRBJ2-4; D possibly corresponds to TRBD2 (7 bases). This CDR3 region has 15 residues. In germline, CDR1 is LNHDA, CDR2 SQIVND (reference sequence). Trimming stripped 6 bases from V and 2 bases from J, with 14 bases between. The CDR3 here is CASRGGVATKNIQYF. CDR3 DNA: TGTGCCAGTAGAGGGGGGGTTGCGACCAAAAACATTCAGTACTTC.

The chain couples TRBV6-1 to TRBJ1-5; D gene uncertain. The V end was cut by 5 bases, the J end by 5 bases, with 10 bases between. This CDR3 has 13 residues. Per germline, CDR1 MNHNS and CDR2 SASEGT. CDR3 nucleotides: TGTGCCAGCAGTCCGAGCCGGGATCAGCCCCAGCATTTT. It yields the protein CASSPSRDQPQHF.

V usage is TRBV5-6 and J usage is TRBJ1-5; D is ambiguous. The germline V and J ends were trimmed by 0 bases and 0 bases, with 7 bases remaining between them. This CDR3 is 15 amino acids long. From germline, CDR1 is SGHDT and CDR2 YYEEEE. The CDR3 sequence: CASSLGAASNQPQHF. The CDR3 coding sequence is TGTGCCAGCAGCTTGGGGGCGGCTAGCAATCAGCCCCAGCATTTT.

The chain has TRBV28 and TRBJ1-1; D uncertain. The V gene lost 6 bases and the J gene lost 4 bases, with 6 bases spanning the gap. Per the germline V gene, CDR1 is MDHEN and CDR2 is SYDVKM. CDR3 length: 11 amino acids. Here the CDR3 reads CASSHSTEAFF. Here the CDR3 DNA reads TGTGCCAGCAGCCACAGCACTGAAGCTTTCTTT.

The V gene is TRBV29-1, the J gene TRBJ2-7; D is possibly TRBD1 (5 bases). Germline CDR1 SQVTM, CDR2 ANQGSEA. The V and J ends lost 3 bases and 6 bases respectively, with 9 bases between them. This CDR3 has 11 amino acids. The CDR3 spells CSVEGLSEQYF. The CDR3 nucleotides are TGCAGCGTTGAGGGGCTGAGCGAGCAGTACTTC.

This clone was picked up one time. The chain employs TRBV9 and TRBJ1-1; no reliable D call. V was clipped by 0 bases and J by 0 bases, with 9 bases between them. There are 15 residues in the CDR3. In germline, CDR1 is SGDLS, CDR2 YYNGEE. CDR3 in amino acids: CASSVGGAMNTEAFF. CDR3 in DNA: TGTGCCAGCAGCGTAGGGGGTGCGATGAACACTGAAGCTTTCTTT.

This clone was seen just once. The chain employs TRBV6-4 and TRBJ1-2, with 7 bases identical to TRBD1. J lost 4 bases, V lost 7 bases, and 3 bases had no gene match. This CDR3 is built from 12 residues. The germline V gene encodes CDR1 MRHNA and CDR2 SNTAGT. CDR3 region: CASTGTAYGYTF. The CDR3 region has the DNA TGTGCCAGCACCGGGACAGCCTATGGCTACACCTTC.

The chain has TRBV28 and TRBJ2-3; TRBD2 aligns across 12 bases. Looked up from germline, CDR1 is MDHEN and CDR2 is SYDVKM. V gave up 6 bases and J gave up 3 bases; unmatched junction bases: 16. This CDR3 is built from 19 residues. Written as DNA, the CDR3 is TGTGCCAGCAGACTAAGACACGGACTAGCGGGACGGTGGACAGATACGCAGTATTTT. It yields the protein CASRLRHGLAGRWTDTQYF.

The chain combines TRBV27 with TRBJ2-3; D is uncertain. Germline CDR1 MNHEY, CDR2 SMNVEV (reference sequence). The V gene lost 3 bases and the J gene lost 2 bases, with 3 bases spanning the gap. This CDR3 region has 12 residues. This CDR3 reads CASSFLTDTQYF. DNA for the CDR3: TGTGCCAGCAGTTTCCTCACAGATACGCAGTATTTT.

The V and J genes are TRBV9 and TRBJ2-3, with 8 bases matching TRBD2. The V segment lost 3 bases and the J segment 4 bases; nucleotides outside the gene matches: 10. CDR1 and CDR2 (germline): SGDLS, YYNGEE. The CDR3 sequence is 16 residues long. In nucleotides, the CDR3 is TGTGCCAGCAGCGCCGTAGTGGGCGGGGGGCCAGATACGCAGTATTTT. Protein product: CASSAVVGGGPDTQYF.

The J gene is TRBJ1-5, the V gene TRBV12-5; TRBD1 might be the D (5 bases). The germline V and J ends were trimmed by 6 bases and 3 bases, with 21 bases remaining between them. From germline, CDR1 is LGHNT and CDR2 FRNRAP. The CDR3 sequence is 17 residues long. As DNA, the CDR3 is TGTGCTAGTGGCACCTCTCTTACGACAGTATTCAATCAGCCCCAGCATTTT. Protein product: CASGTSLTTVFNQPQHF.

The chain links TRBV19 to TRBJ1-5; D is unresolved. V shed 5 bases and J shed 3 bases, with 8 bases lying between them. This CDR3 region has 13 residues. Germline V gene data show CDR1 as LNHDA and CDR2 as SQIVND (reference sequence). Written as DNA, the CDR3 is TGTGCCAGTAGTGCGAGACTCAATCAGCCCCAGCATTTT. Its protein product is CASSARLNQPQHF. Supplemented by reference TRBV19 and TRBJ1-5, the full variable domain reads DGGITQSPKYLFRKEGQNVTLSCEQNLNHDAMYWYRQDPGQGLRLIYYSQIVNDFQKGDIAEGYSVSREKKESFPLTVTSAQKNPTAFYLCASSARLNQPQHFGDGTRLSIL.

This clone showed up just once. The CDR3: CASRQRQGRHNEQFF. CDR3 DNA: TGTGCCAGTAGACAAAGACAGGGAAGGCACAATGAGCAGTTCTTC. V and J are TRBV19 and TRBJ2-1; TRBD1 aligns across 7 bases. The CDR3 extends over 15 amino acids. Unmatched junction bases numbered 10, after V lost 6 bases and J lost 5 bases. Looked up from germline, CDR1 is LNHDA and CDR2 is SQIVND (reference sequence).

The rearrangement uses TRBV7-9 and TRBJ1-1; TRBD1 might be the D (5 bases). Trimming took 5 bases from V and 5 from J, leaving 21 bases between them. Germline V CDR1 and CDR2: SEHNR, FQNEAQ (reference sequence). The CDR3 has 16 residues. The CDR3 nucleotides read TGTGCCAGCAGCCCCTCGGGGGTGGGGACTCGGACTGAAGCTTTCTTT. Its protein product is CASSPSGVGTRTEAFF. The full variable domain, in which reference TRBV7-9 and TRBJ1-1 provide the parts outside the CDR3, is DTGVSQNPRHKITKRGQNVTFRCDPISEHNRLYWYRQTLGQGPEFLTYFQNEAQLEKSRLLSDRFSAERPKGSFSTLEIQRTEQGDSAMYLCASSPSGVGTRTEAFFGQGTRLTVV.

The V and J genes are TRBV6-1 and TRBJ2-3, with 7 bases matching TRBD1. V lost 5 bases, J lost 2 bases, and 7 bases stayed unmatched. The CDR3 is 15 amino acids. The germline V gene encodes CDR1 MNHNS and CDR2 SASEGT. CDR3 amino acids: CASSPWDRPTDTQYF. The DNA of the CDR3 is TGTGCCAGCAGTCCGTGGGACAGACCCACAGATACGCAGTATTTT.

The chain combines TRBV7-2 with TRBJ1-5; D is unclear. V shed 2 bases and J shed 0 bases, with 8 bases lying between them. This CDR3 region has 15 residues. Looked up from germline, CDR1 is SGHTA and CDR2 is FQGNSA. The CDR3 DNA follows: TGTGCCAGCAGCTTAATAGGGATTAGCAATCAGCCCCAGCATTTT. Protein product: CASSLIGISNQPQHF.

The rearrangement joins TRBV11-2 to TRBJ2-1, with 12 nucleotides matching TRBD1. Germline CDR1 SGHAT, CDR2 FQNNGV. Trimming took 5 bases from V and 7 from J; bases not matched to a gene: 9. The CDR3 extends over 16 amino acids. The CDR3 is CASSQPGQGAANEQFF. The CDR3 DNA reads as TGTGCCAGCAGCCAGCCGGGACAGGGGGCAGCGAATGAGCAGTTCTTC.

The rearrangement uses TRBV4-1 and TRBJ1-1; D gene uncertain. The CDR3 sequence is 14 residues long. Looked up from germline, CDR1 is MGHRA and CDR2 is YSYEKL. Trimming shortened V by 2 bases and J by 7 bases, and 14 bases separated the two germline ends. CDR3: CASSQRAEGFEAFF. The CDR3 region has the DNA TGCGCCAGCAGCCAACGGGCAGAAGGGTTTGAAGCTTTCTTT.

CDR3 sequence (DNA): TGTGCCAGCAGTGAACGGGGGCAGGTTGAAGCTTTCTTT. Its translation is CASSERGQVEAFF. The chain links TRBV2 to TRBJ1-1; D is possibly TRBD1 (6 bases). There are 13 residues in the CDR3. Germline-derived CDR1 and CDR2 are SNHLY and FYNNEI. V dropped 2 bases and J dropped 7 bases, with 11 bases sitting between them.

The V and J genes are TRBV5-8 and TRBJ1-2; D possibly corresponds to TRBD1 (5 bases). The ends were cut back, 7 bases at V and 4 bases at J, with 14 bases in the middle. CDR3 size: 13 residues. Germline values: CDR1 SGHTS, CDR2 YDEGEE. CDR3 sequence reads: CASVIQGTYGYTF. The CDR3 DNA sequence: TGTGCCAGCGTTATTCAGGGAACCTATGGCTACACCTTC.